The sequence of this T cell receptor beta chain was determined in a study of shared clonotypes between healthy human individuals. Study findings and constraints: In general, naive subsets displayed greater estimated richness than memory subsets did.

The CDR3 loop spans 17 amino acids. Germline V lookup: CDR1 MDHEN, CDR2 SYDVKM. V was pared by 4 bases and J by 3 bases, with 20 bases between. Points on this clone: Its target is not known.

The data were produced by immunoSEQ multiplex PCR, yet TCRdb's version contains in-frame clones alone and is incomplete. This sample carries about 1.5 million clones, roughly 97% of them seen once, and the ten largest clones take approximately 1.1%. The sample comprised naive CD4+ T cells sorted from blood. The sample's subset: CD45RA+ positively selected. The TCR sequence derives from a man aged 25 to 40 in good health. The chain links TRBV28 to TRBJ2-3, with D perhaps TRBD1 (5 bases). The CDR3 sequence is CASSSHLGQPTTDTQYF. In nucleotides, the CDR3 is TGTGCCAGCAGTTCCCACCTCGGACAACCGACAACAGATACGCAGTATTTT.